This TCR beta chain was sequenced in a study of Ad26.COV2.S vaccination and SARS-CoV-2 variants. Study-level results: Vaccinees reportedly had broad spike-specific CD8+ and CD4+ T cell responses. Non-spike TCR breadth showed similarity between vaccine and placebo recipients.

About this clone: No antigen is known for it.

The CDR3 runs to 14 residues. With 1 base removed from V and 1 base from J, the gap between germline ends came to 7 bases. The V gene's germline CDR1 is SGDLS and CDR2 YYNGEE. The method was immunoSEQ multiplex PCR; TCRdb's version includes in-frame clones alone and lacks a portion of them. The sample consists of 43,000 or so clones, roughly four fifths of them appearing once. The rearrangement uses TRBV9 and TRBJ2-3, with D unclear. This receptor was taken from a human donor who had recovered from COVID-19. Sequencing used peripheral blood, obtained after recovery from COVID-19. CDR3 in DNA: TGTGCCAGCAGCGTATTCTTGGGCACAGATACGCAGTATTTT. This sequence encodes CASSVFLGTDTQYF.